This T cell receptor beta chain originates from a study of blood T cell repertoires in COVID-19. V lost 1 base and J lost 2; bases outside the gene matches: 5. Germline V gene lookup returns CDR1 SGHTA and CDR2 FQGNSA. The CDR3 loop spans 16 amino acids. Here immunoSEQ multiplex PCR was the method, and the copy in TCRdb shows in-frame clones only, minus some. The repertoire has about 66,000 clones, roughly nine tenths of them found once; the top ten carry about 7.3%. The receptor comes from a human donor in a cohort sampled during active COVID-19. The chain links TRBV7-2 to TRBJ2-3, with TRBD2 matching over 8 bases. The sample consisted of peripheral blood. The CDR3 DNA reads as TGTGCCAGCAGCTTAGGTTCGGGGGGGAACACAGATACGCAGTATTTT. It yields the protein CASSLGSGGNTDTQYF.